Below, 3 T cell receptor beta chains from the same sample are listed, as sequenced in a study of T cell responses to AZD1222 COVID-19 vaccine. Clones were sequenced by immunoSEQ multiplex PCR, and TCRdb holds only the in-frame ones, with some missing. The repertoire includes around 77,000 clones, 86% of them detected once, and about 2.5% sits in the top ten. Sequenced material: peripheral blood, taken on day 0 of AZD1222 vaccination. The receptors stem from an adult in good health.

The J gene is TRBJ1-1, the V gene TRBV27; TRBD1 matches 8 bases. Per germline, CDR1 MNHEY and CDR2 SMNVEV (reference sequence). The V segment lost 0 bases and the J segment 4 bases; nucleotides outside the gene matches: 4. The CDR3 extends over 15 amino acids. This chain's CDR3 is CASSLSGQGGTEAFF. Here the CDR3 DNA reads TGTGCCAGCAGTTTATCAGGACAGGGTGGCACTGAAGCTTTCTTT.

V is TRBV29-1 and J is TRBJ2-1; 13 bases map to TRBD2. The CDR3 length is 13 residues. Germline CDR1 SQVTM, CDR2 ANQGSEA. With V trimmed by 7 bases and J by 10 bases, 7 bases remained unmatched. The CDR3 sequence: CSAEGTSGNEQFF. The CDR3 DNA is TGCAGCGCCGAAGGGACTAGCGGGAACGAGCAGTTCTTC.

This clone has a single count. The rearrangement joins TRBV7-3 to TRBJ2-1; 7 positions agree with TRBD1. The CDR3 is 14 residues long. Germline V gene data show CDR1 as SGHTA and CDR2 as FQGTGA. The ends lost 5 bases at V and 2 bases at J; junction bases unmatched: 3. The CDR3 sequence: CASSRDSAYNEQFF. In DNA form, the CDR3 reads TGTGCCAGCAGCCGGGACAGTGCCTACAATGAGCAGTTCTTC. The entire variable domain, with the rest obtained from reference TRBV7-3 and TRBJ2-1, is as follows: GAGVSQTPSNKVTEKGKYVELRCDPISGHTALYWYRQSLGQGPEFLIYFQGTGAADDSGLPNDRFFAVRPEGSVSTLKIQRTERGDSAVYLCASSRDSAYNEQFFGPGTRLTVL.